Below, 23 T cell receptor beta chains from the same sample are listed, as sequenced in a study of T cell clonality in common variable immunodeficiency. TCRdb's table, derived via immunoSEQ multiplex PCR, lists solely in-frame clones and lacks some. This sample has 55,000 or so clones, each found more than once. The sample was peripheral blood mononuclear cells. The receptor source for this set is a person aged 18 to 75 in good health.

This clone appeared many times. The CDR3 end falls 3 residues outside the read, so it is completed with the germline J gene. This rearrangement joins TRBV20-1 to TRBJ1-2, with no clear D. The CDR3 length is 13 residues. CDR1 DFQATT and CDR2 SNEGSKA come from the germline V gene (reference sequence). CDR3 bases read: TGCAGTGCTAGGTTGTGGGCCGAAGTCGGC. It codes for CSARLWAEVG. In full, the CDR3 is CSARLWAEVGYTF.

This clone was observed at least ten times. Read sequence stops 3 residues before the CDR3 end, and the germline J gene provides the missing end. This chain joins TRBV27 and TRBJ1-3, with 7 bases lining up with TRBD1. The CDR3 length is 17 residues. The germline CDR1 and CDR2 sequences are MNHEY and SMNVEV (reference sequence). Losses at the gene ends were 6 bases for V and 2 bases for J; bases not matched to a gene: 13. The covered CDR3 bases are TGTGCCAGCAGCATAGACAGGGTTATTCGCCCTGGAAACACC. Protein: CASSIDRVIRPGNT. The full CDR3 is CASSIDRVIRPGNTIYF.

This clone has ten or more counts. Read coverage stops 3 residues before the CDR3 terminus; the germline J gene supplies the remainder. The chain couples TRBV20-1 to TRBJ1-5; D call uncertain. There are 16 residues in the CDR3. The germline gives CDR1 DFQATT, CDR2 SNEGSKA (reference sequence). V gave up 3 bases and J gave up 0 bases, with 15 bases separating them. The CDR3 protein is CSASSSGRISNQPQHF. The covered CDR3 bases are TGCAGTGCTAGCAGTTCAGGTAGAATTAGCAATCAGCCC.

In its sample, this clone was seen many times. The read terminates 3 residues ahead of where the CDR3 ends, so the germline J gene completes it. The rearrangement joins TRBV2 to TRBJ2-3, with unresolved D. Germline CDR1 reads SNHLY; CDR2 reads FYNNEI. V shed 8 bases and J shed 6 bases, with 12 bases lying between them. The CDR3 has 12 residues. This chain's CDR3 is CASGYLGDTQYF. Incomplete CDR3 DNA: TGTGCCAGCGGGTACTTAGGGGATACG.

This clone came up many times. Read coverage stops 3 residues before the CDR3 terminus; the germline J gene supplies the remainder. The chain is built from TRBV19 and TRBJ1-1; the D gene is possibly TRBD1 (5 bases). Trimming cost V 6 bases and J 3 bases, with 17 bases left between them. Germline V gene data show CDR1 as LNHDA and CDR2 as SQIVND (reference sequence). The CDR3 contains 15 residues. The sequenced CDR3 bases are TGTGCCAGTAGATGGGGAGGGGAGGAGGACACTGAA. Translated: CASRWGGEEDTE. The entire CDR3 sequence reads CASRWGGEEDTEAFF.

The sample holds many counts of this clone. The part of the CDR3 DNA that was read is TGCAGTGGACCCTCGGGTAGCAGAGAGACC. Residues: CSGPSGSRET. The whole CDR3 sequence reads CSGPSGSRETQYF. This chain joins TRBV20-1 and TRBJ2-5; D not resolved. The CDR3 is cut off 3 residues early in the read; its end comes from the germline J gene. This CDR3 contains 13 residues. Germline V lookup: CDR1 DFQATT, CDR2 SNEGSKA (reference sequence). The V end lost 7 bases, the J end lost 4 bases, and 16 bases lay between the germline ends.

CDR3 DNA (partial): TGTGCCTGGAGTAAGGCGGGAGAACGCTACGAC. Amino acids: CAWSKAGERYD. The complete CDR3 reads CAWSKAGERYDYTF. J is TRBJ1-2 and V is TRBV30; no firm D call. The CDR3 goes on 3 residues after the read ends, and that part is filled in from the germline J gene. Germline V gives CDR1 GTSNPN, CDR2 SVGIG (reference sequence). There are 14 residues in the CDR3.

At least ten counts were recorded for this clone. The read terminates 3 residues ahead of where the CDR3 ends, so the germline J gene completes it. The chain joins TRBV12-5 to TRBJ1-5, with D possibly TRBD1 on 5 matching bases. Trimming stripped 7 bases from V and 2 bases from J, with 15 bases between. This CDR3 contains 15 residues. Germline V lookup: CDR1 LGHNT, CDR2 FRNRAP. The CDR3 loop is CASAPQGGGNQPQHF. The sequenced CDR3 bases are TGTGCTAGTGCACCTCAGGGAGGTGGCAATCAGCCC.

At least ten counts were recorded for this clone. The read halts 3 residues ahead of the CDR3 end, with the missing end drawn from the germline J gene. The V gene is TRBV19, the J gene TRBJ2-7; D uncertain. Trimming removed 5 bases at V and 4 bases at J, with 15 bases between. The CDR3 is 14 residues long. The germline V gene encodes CDR1 LNHDA and CDR2 SQIVND (reference sequence). The CDR3 protein is CASSASGGMYEQYF. CDR3 DNA (partial): TGTGCCAGTAGTGCGTCCGGCGGAATGTACGAG.

This clone was counted a few times. The read is 3 residues too short to cover the CDR3 end, so that end is filled in from the germline J gene. V is TRBV20-1 and J is TRBJ1-2; D perhaps matches TRBD1 (5 bases). There are 15 residues in the CDR3. Germline CDR1 is DFQATT and CDR2 is SNEGSKA (reference sequence). CDR3 protein: CSARDGGRDWNDYTF. The covered CDR3 bases are TGCAGTGCTAGAGATGGGGGGAGGGACTGGAATGAC.

This clone showed up many times. The CDR3 is cut off 3 residues early in the read; its end comes from the germline J gene. This chain connects TRBV12-5 to TRBJ2-1; tentative D call: TRBD1 (5 bases). The CDR3 length is 17 residues. The V end was cut by 6 bases, the J end by 7 bases, with 25 bases between. Per germline, CDR1 LGHNT and CDR2 FRNRAP. The CDR3 here is CASGLKTQVVMGNEQFF. CDR3 bases read: TGTGCTAGTGGCTTAAAAACACAGGTAGTGATGGGTAATGAG.

This clone was recorded at least ten times. The read is 3 residues too short to cover the CDR3 end, so that end is filled in from the germline J gene. The V and J genes are TRBV6-2 or TRBV6-3 and TRBJ2-7; 11 nucleotides match TRBD1. The CDR3 loop spans 15 amino acids. V lost 4 bases to trimming and J lost 4 bases; unmatched junction nucleotides: 6. Per germline, CDR1 MNHEY and CDR2 SVGEGT. CDR3 DNA, as far as it was read: TGTGCCAGCAGTTTAGAAGGGACAGGGGGATACGAG. Its protein is CASSLEGTGGYE. The full-length CDR3 reads as CASSLEGTGGYEQYF.

The table lists this clone with many counts. The sequence runs out 3 residues before the end of the CDR3; the remainder is reconstructed from the germline J gene. The chain has TRBV5-1 and TRBJ1-3, with 7 positions matching TRBD1. J gave up 4 bases and V 4 bases, and 11 bases lay outside the gene matches. The CDR3 runs to 16 residues. From germline, CDR1 is SGHRS and CDR2 YFSETQ. The CDR3 is CASSQLTGTTGNTIYF. Partial CDR3 DNA: TGCGCCAGCAGCCAACTGACAGGGACGACGGGAAACACC.

This clone was seen ten or more times. The sequence runs out 3 residues before the end of the CDR3; the remainder is reconstructed from the germline J gene. The chain employs TRBV12-3 or TRBV12-4 and TRBJ1-2; D is unclear. V lost 7 bases and J 3 bases, leaving 12 bases between the germline ends. This CDR3 has 13 amino acids. The CDR3 reads CASTKGRDYGYTF. CDR3 bases read: TGTGCCAGCACCAAAGGAAGGGACTATGGC.

This clone was seen at least ten times. Read data end 3 residues before the CDR3 end; the end is taken from the germline J gene. This rearrangement joins TRBV7-2 to TRBJ1-6; TRBD1 might be the D (6 bases). V lost 4 bases to trimming and J lost 6 bases, with 10 bases between them. The V gene's germline CDR1 is SGHTA and CDR2 FQGNSA. CDR3 length equals 14 residues. The CDR3 sequence: CASSSGVANSPLHF. Partial CDR3 DNA: TGTGCCAGCAGCTCAGGGGTCGCTAATTCACCC.

As to this clone: Read coverage stops 3 residues before the CDR3 terminus; the germline J gene supplies the remainder. V usage is TRBV7-9 and J usage is TRBJ1-2, with a possible D match to TRBD1 (5 bases). CDR1 and CDR2 from the germline V gene are SEHNR and FQNEAQ (reference sequence). The CDR3 length is 14 residues. The CDR3 sequence: CASSPEGWQNDYTF. The sequenced CDR3 bases are TGTGCCAGCAGCCCCGAGGGGTGGCAAAATGAC.

This clone was observed many times. The CDR3 is cut off 3 residues early in the read; its end comes from the germline J gene. The rearrangement joins TRBV19 to TRBJ1-5, with 7 bases matching TRBD1. The CDR3 has 12 residues. Germline trimming cut 9 bases from V and 5 bases from J; bases unmatched to any gene: 4. CDR1 LNHDA and CDR2 SQIVND come from the germline V gene (reference sequence). Partial CDR3 DNA: TGTGCCAGCAGGACAGGCTATCAGCCC. Its protein product is CASRTGYQP. The full CDR3 protein reads CASRTGYQPQHF.

There are a few counts of this clone. The read gets to within 3 residues of the CDR3 end, and the germline J gene fills in the rest. This chain connects TRBV18 to TRBJ2-3; 7 bases map to TRBD1. The CDR3 consists of 13 residues. Germline V gene data show CDR1 as KGHSH and CDR2 as LQKENI. The covered CDR3 bases are TGTGCCAGCTCACCGGACAGGCAAGAGACG. Its protein is CASSPDRQET. Given in full, the CDR3 is CASSPDRQETQYF.

This clone has a count of ten or more. The read ends 3 residues shy of where the CDR3 ends; the end is completed using the germline J gene. The chain employs TRBV12-3 or TRBV12-4 and TRBJ2-1, with unresolved D. Trimming removed 3 bases from V and 0 bases from J, with 6 bases in between. The CDR3 totals 14 residues. CDR3 DNA, as far as it was read: TGTGCCAGCAGTTTGCGCAACTCCTACAATGAG. This gives the protein CASSLRNSYNE. The whole CDR3 protein is CASSLRNSYNEQFF.

This clone occurred many times. The sequenced fragment ends 3 residues before the CDR3 boundary, so the rest is inferred from the germline J gene. The chain is built from TRBV5-4 and TRBJ2-2; D is perhaps TRBD2 (5 bases). This CDR3 is built from 14 residues. Trimming took off 0 bases at V and 5 bases at J, with 8 bases between the two ends. The germline CDR1 and CDR2 sequences are SGHNT and YYREEE (reference sequence). Incomplete CDR3 DNA: TGTGCCAGCAGCTTGGACGGGGATACCGGGGAG. Its protein is CASSLDGDTGE. The whole CDR3 region reads CASSLDGDTGELFF.

In its sample, this clone was seen many times. The read falls 3 residues short of the CDR3 end, and the missing part is taken from the germline J gene. This chain connects TRBV20-1 to TRBJ2-5, with 8 bases aligning to TRBD2. In germline, CDR1 is DFQATT, CDR2 SNEGSKA (reference sequence). CDR3 length: 16 amino acids. V shed 6 bases and J 5 bases; nucleotides not matched to a gene: 17. The CDR3 is CSAPGKGGGSRETQYF. The sequenced part of the CDR3 DNA is TGCAGTGCCCCCGGAAAGGGCGGGGGGTCTCGGGAGACC.

This clone showed up many times. The missing CDR3 end, 3 residues past where the read stops, is filled in from the germline J gene. V gene TRBV9 combines with J gene TRBJ1-2; 9 nucleotides align to TRBD1. The trim removed 4 bases at V and 5 bases at J, leaving 9 bases unmatched. Germline CDR1 is SGDLS and CDR2 is YYNGEE. The CDR3 has 15 amino acids. Partial CDR3 DNA: TGTGCCAGCAGCCTAGCGGGACAGGGAATATATGGC. Protein: CASSLAGQGIYG. The whole CDR3 protein is CASSLAGQGIYGYTF.

The table lists this clone with many counts. The CDR3 end falls 3 residues outside the read, so it is completed with the germline J gene. This sequence joins TRBV10-3 and TRBJ2-1; TRBD2 matches at 10 bases. Germline CDR1 and CDR2: ENHRY and SYGVKD. The V and J ends lost 5 bases and 0 bases, in that order; junction bases with no gene match: 4. The length of the CDR3 is 16 residues. CDR3: CAISSSGRVSYNEQFF. CDR3 DNA, as far as it was read: TGTGCCATCAGTTCCAGCGGGAGGGTCTCCTACAATGAG.